The 14 T cell receptor beta chains presented below share a single source sample, sequenced in a study of somatic mutations in cytotoxic T cells in rheumatoid arthritis. TCRdb's table, derived via immunoSEQ multiplex PCR, lists solely in-frame clones and lacks some. This table holds around 15,000 clones, just under 80% found once. Sequenced sample: CD8+ T cells sorted from blood. The receptors here all came from an adult with rheumatoid arthritis.

V is TRBV19 and J is TRBJ1-4; maybe TRBD1 (5 bases). V was cut by 7 bases and J by 0 bases, with 12 bases left in between. The CDR3 consists of 15 residues. From germline, CDR1 is LNHDA and CDR2 SQIVND (reference sequence). CDR3 residues: CASTTGPATNEKLFF. Here the CDR3 DNA reads TGTGCCAGTACCACAGGACCAGCAACTAATGAAAAACTGTTTTTT.

This rearrangement joins TRBV14 to TRBJ2-7; D gene unclear. There are 12 residues in the CDR3. The germline V gene has CDR1 SGHDN and CDR2 FVKESK. V was shortened by 0 bases and J by 4 bases, with 4 bases between the two germline ends. DNA of the CDR3: TGTGCCAGCAGCCAAGAAGGGTACGAGCAGTACTTC. Translating it yields CASSQEGYEQYF.

This rearrangement joins TRBV2 to TRBJ1-2, with TRBD1 matching 7 bases. Losses at the gene ends were 5 bases for V and 3 bases for J; bases not matched to a gene: 6. This CDR3 comprises 14 residues. The germline V gene has CDR1 SNHLY and CDR2 FYNNEI. The CDR3 nucleotides read TGTGCCAGCAGTCCAGGGACAGCCGACTATGGCTACACCTTC. Protein sequence: CASSPGTADYGYTF. Together with reference TRBV2 and TRBJ1-2, the CDR3 gives the full variable domain: EPEVTQTPSHQVTQMGQEVILRCVPISNHLYFYWYRQILGQKVEFLVSFYNNEISEKSEIFDDQFSVERPDGSNFTLKIRSTKLEDSAMYFCASSPGTADYGYTFGSGTRLTVV.

The chain combines TRBV7-8 with TRBJ2-7; TRBD1 might be the D (6 bases). This CDR3 comprises 16 residues. The germline CDR1 and CDR2 sequences are SGHVS and FQNEAQ. V gave up 5 bases and J gave up 0 bases, with 17 bases separating them. The CDR3 DNA reads TGTGCCAGCAGCGAACGTCCAGGGACAACCTCCTACGAGCAGTACTTC. Amino acid sequence: CASSERPGTTSYEQYF.

The rearrangement links TRBV9 to TRBJ2-7; 9 bases map to TRBD2. The CDR3 loop spans 15 amino acids. V lost 0 bases and J lost 4; bases outside the gene matches: 5. The germline CDR1 and CDR2 sequences are SGDLS and YYNGEE. The CDR3 sequence is CASSVAGTSSYEQYF. The CDR3 coding sequence is TGTGCCAGCAGCGTAGCGGGGACTAGCTCTTACGAGCAGTACTTC. The full variable domain, in which reference TRBV9 and TRBJ2-7 provide the parts outside the CDR3, is DSGVTQTPKHLITATGQRVTLRCSPRSGDLSVYWYQQSLDQGLQFLIQYYNGEERAKGNILERFSAQQFPDLHSELNLSSLELGDSALYFCASSVAGTSSYEQYFGPGTRLTVT.

J is TRBJ2-2 and V is TRBV21-1; TRBD2 is the table's D call, not checked against the DNA. TRBV21-1 is assigned pseudogene status. The CDR3 is 16 residues long. The CDR3 DNA follows: TGTGCCAGCAGCAAAGAGGAGATACCGAACACCGGGGAGCTGTTTTTT. Its protein is CASSKEEIPNTGELFF.

The chain has TRBV4-1 and TRBJ2-5; 13 nucleotides match TRBD2. The CDR3 sequence is 16 residues long. V lost 4 bases to trimming and J lost 4 bases; unmatched junction nucleotides: 6. Germline assignment: CDR1 MGHRA and CDR2 YSYEKL. The CDR3 protein is CASSPPGLAGTETQYF. CDR3 DNA sequence: TGCGCCAGCAGCCCACCGGGACTAGCGGGAACAGAGACCCAGTACTTC.

The chain is built from TRBV4-1 and TRBJ2-7; weak D call: TRBD2 (6 bases). CDR3 size: 15 residues. Trimming removed 0 bases from V and 5 bases from J, with 14 bases in between. Per germline, CDR1 MGHRA and CDR2 YSYEKL. The CDR3 loop is CASSQDPQGGDEQYF. In nucleotides, the CDR3 is TGCGCCAGCAGCCAAGATCCCCAGGGAGGCGACGAGCAGTACTTC.

The rearrangement links TRBV27 to TRBJ2-3; 7 nucleotides align to TRBD2. CDR1 and CDR2 from the germline V gene are MNHEY and SMNVEV (reference sequence). Trimming removed 5 bases from V and 2 bases from J; junction bases left unmatched: 10. The CDR3 has 16 amino acids. The CDR3 DNA reads as TGTGCCAGCAGTACCTTGAGCGGGATTTTCACAGATACGCAGTATTTT. Its protein product is CASSTLSGIFTDTQYF.

This chain uses TRBV15 with TRBJ2-7; no clear D gene. This CDR3 contains 13 residues. Looked up from germline, CDR1 is LNHNV and CDR2 is YYDKDF (reference sequence). The V end was cut by 0 bases, the J end by 5 bases, with 8 bases between. CDR3 bases: TGTGCCACCAGCAGAGATGAATGGGACGAGCAGTACTTC. Translated, it gives CATSRDEWDEQYF.

This sequence joins TRBV4-1 and TRBJ1-1; D remains unclear. In germline, CDR1 is MGHRA, CDR2 YSYEKL. This CDR3 region has 13 residues. The V and J ends lost 3 bases and 3 bases respectively, with 8 bases between them. CDR3 DNA sequence: TGCGCCAGCAGCCAGGTCCGGGACACTGAAGCTTTCTTT. Translated: CASSQVRDTEAFF.

This clone was observed a handful of times. V is TRBV9 and J is TRBJ1-2, with 9 nucleotides matching TRBD1. The CDR3 extends over 14 amino acids. Losses at the gene ends were 3 bases for V and 6 bases for J; bases not matched to a gene: 6. The germline V gene has CDR1 SGDLS and CDR2 YYNGEE. CDR3 region: CASSAWTGENGYTF. In DNA, the CDR3 is TGTGCCAGCAGCGCCTGGACAGGGGAAAATGGCTACACCTTC.

V is TRBV4-1 and J is TRBJ2-7, with 12 bases that match TRBD1. CDR3 length equals 17 residues. V shed 0 bases, J shed 7 bases, and the junction held 10 bases outside the gene matches. The germline gives CDR1 MGHRA, CDR2 YSYEKL. This CDR3 reads CASSQDGGTGGAGEQYF. The CDR3 DNA sequence: TGCGCCAGCAGCCAAGATGGCGGGACAGGGGGCGCGGGGGAGCAGTACTTC.

In its sample, this clone ranks as medium-sized (0.01 to 0.1%). The chain couples TRBV27 to TRBJ1-1, with TRBD1 matching over 9 bases. The V and J ends lost 6 bases and 4 bases, in that order; junction bases with no gene match: 3. Germline V gives CDR1 MNHEY, CDR2 SMNVEV (reference sequence). The CDR3 covers 13 residues. CDR3 region: CASSTGGGTEAFF. CDR3 sequence (DNA): TGTGCCAGCAGCACAGGGGGCGGCACTGAAGCTTTCTTT.